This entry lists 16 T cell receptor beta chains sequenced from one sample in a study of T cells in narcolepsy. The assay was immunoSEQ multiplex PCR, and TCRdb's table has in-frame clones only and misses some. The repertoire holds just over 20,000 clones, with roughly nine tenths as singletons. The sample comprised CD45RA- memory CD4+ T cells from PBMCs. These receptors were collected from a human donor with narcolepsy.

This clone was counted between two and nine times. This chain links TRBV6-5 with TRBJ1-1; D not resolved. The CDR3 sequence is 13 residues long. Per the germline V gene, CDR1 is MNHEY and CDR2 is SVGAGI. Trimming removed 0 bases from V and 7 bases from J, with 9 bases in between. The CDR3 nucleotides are TGTGCCAGCAGTTACTCGAGAGCCGGTGAAGCTTTCTTT. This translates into CASSYSRAGEAFF.

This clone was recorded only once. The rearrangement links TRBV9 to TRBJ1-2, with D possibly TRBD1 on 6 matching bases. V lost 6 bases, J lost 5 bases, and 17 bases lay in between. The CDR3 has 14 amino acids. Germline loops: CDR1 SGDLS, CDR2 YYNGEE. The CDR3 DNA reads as TGTGCCAGCAATGAAACGGGACAAGAGTATGGCTACACCTTC. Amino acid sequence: CASNETGQEYGYTF. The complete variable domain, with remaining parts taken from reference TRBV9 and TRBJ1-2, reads DSGVTQTPKHLITATGQRVTLRCSPRSGDLSVYWYQQSLDQGLQFLIQYYNGEERAKGNILERFSAQQFPDLHSELNLSSLELGDSALYFCASNETGQEYGYTFGSGTRLTVV.

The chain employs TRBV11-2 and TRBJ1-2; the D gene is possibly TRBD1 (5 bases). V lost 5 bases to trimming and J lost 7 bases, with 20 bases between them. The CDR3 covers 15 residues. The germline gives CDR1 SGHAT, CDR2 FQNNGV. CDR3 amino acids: CASSRLDTRAGGYTF. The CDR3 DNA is TGTGCCAGCAGCCGACTGGACACCAGGGCGGGTGGCTACACCTTC.

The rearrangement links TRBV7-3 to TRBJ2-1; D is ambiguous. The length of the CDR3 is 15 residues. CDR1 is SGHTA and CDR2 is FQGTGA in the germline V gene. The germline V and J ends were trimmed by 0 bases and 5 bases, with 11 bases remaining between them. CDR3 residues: CASSLTGGGHNEQFF. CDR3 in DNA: TGTGCCAGCAGCTTAACGGGCGGTGGGCACAATGAGCAGTTCTTC.

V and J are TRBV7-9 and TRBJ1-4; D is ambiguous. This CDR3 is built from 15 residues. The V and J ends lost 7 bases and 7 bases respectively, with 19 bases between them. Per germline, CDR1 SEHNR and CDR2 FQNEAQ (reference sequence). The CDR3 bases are TGTGCCAGCACCCCGGCGGGGAAGTTGGGTGAAAAACTGTTTTTT. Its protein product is CASTPAGKLGEKLFF.

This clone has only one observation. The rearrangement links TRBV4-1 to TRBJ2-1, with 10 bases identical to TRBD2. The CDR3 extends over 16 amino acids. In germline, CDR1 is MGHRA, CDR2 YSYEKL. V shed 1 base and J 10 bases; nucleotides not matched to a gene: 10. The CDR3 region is CASSQGRASGRREQFF. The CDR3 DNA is TGCGCCAGCAGCCAAGGTCGTGCTAGCGGGAGACGGGAGCAGTTCTTC.

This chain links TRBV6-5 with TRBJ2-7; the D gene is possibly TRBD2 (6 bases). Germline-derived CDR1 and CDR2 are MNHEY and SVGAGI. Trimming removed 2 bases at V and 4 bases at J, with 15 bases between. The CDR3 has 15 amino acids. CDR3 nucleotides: TGTGCCAGCAGTTACCGGGAGACAGTCGCATACGAGCAGTACTTC. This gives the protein CASSYRETVAYEQYF.

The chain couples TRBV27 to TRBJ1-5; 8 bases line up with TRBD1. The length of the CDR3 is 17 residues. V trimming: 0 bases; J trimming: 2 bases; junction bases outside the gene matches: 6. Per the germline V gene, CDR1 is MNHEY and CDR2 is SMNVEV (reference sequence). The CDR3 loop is CASSLSVAGGGNQPQHF. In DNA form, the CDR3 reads TGTGCCAGCAGTTTATCAGTGGCAGGGGGCGGCAATCAGCCCCAGCATTTT.

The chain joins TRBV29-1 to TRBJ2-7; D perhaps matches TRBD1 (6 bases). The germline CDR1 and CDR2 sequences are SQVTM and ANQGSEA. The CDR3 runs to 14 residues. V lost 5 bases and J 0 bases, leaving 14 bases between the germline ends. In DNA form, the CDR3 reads TGCAGCGTTTTCTCCGGGACACACTCCTACGAGCAGTACTTC. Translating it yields CSVFSGTHSYEQYF.

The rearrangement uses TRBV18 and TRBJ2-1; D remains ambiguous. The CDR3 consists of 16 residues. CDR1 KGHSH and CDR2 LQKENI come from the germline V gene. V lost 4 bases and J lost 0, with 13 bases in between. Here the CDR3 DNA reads TGTGCCAGCTCACGAGCTAGTGTGGGCTCCTACAATGAGCAGTTCTTC. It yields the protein CASSRASVGSYNEQFF.

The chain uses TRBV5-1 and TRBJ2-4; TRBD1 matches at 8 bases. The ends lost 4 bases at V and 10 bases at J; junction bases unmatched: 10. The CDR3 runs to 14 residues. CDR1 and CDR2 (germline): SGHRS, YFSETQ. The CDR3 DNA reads TGCGCCAGCAGCACAAGGACAGGGTCAGGAATTCAGTACTTC. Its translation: CASSTRTGSGIQYF.

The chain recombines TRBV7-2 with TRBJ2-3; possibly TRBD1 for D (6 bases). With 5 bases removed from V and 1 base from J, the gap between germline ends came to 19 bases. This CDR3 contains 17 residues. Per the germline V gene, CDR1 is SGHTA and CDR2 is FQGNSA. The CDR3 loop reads CASSTEQGLRGTDTQYF. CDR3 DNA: TGTGCCAGCAGCACAGAACAGGGTTTGAGGGGCACAGATACGCAGTATTTT.

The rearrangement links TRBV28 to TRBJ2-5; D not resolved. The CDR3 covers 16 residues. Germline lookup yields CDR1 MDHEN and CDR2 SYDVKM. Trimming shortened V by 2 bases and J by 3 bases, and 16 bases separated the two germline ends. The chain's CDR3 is CASSLKAWGLEETQYF. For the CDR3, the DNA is TGTGCCAGCAGTTTAAAGGCTTGGGGTCTAGAAGAGACCCAGTACTTC.

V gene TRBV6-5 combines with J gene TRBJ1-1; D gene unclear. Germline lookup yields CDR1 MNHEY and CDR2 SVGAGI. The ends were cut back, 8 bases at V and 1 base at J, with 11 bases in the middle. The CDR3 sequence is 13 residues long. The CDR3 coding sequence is TGTGCCAGCCAAGCCCGGGGGAACACTGAAGCTTTCTTT. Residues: CASQARGNTEAFF.

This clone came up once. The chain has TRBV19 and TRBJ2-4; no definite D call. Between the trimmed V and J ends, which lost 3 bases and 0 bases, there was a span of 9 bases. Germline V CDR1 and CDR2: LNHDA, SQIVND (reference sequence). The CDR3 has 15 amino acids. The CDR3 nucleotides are TGTGCCAGTAGTATCCAGTCAGCAGCCAAAAACATTCAGTACTTC. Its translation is CASSIQSAAKNIQYF.

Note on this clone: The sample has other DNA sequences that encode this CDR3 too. CDR3 residues: CASSPRRDTQYF. CDR3 DNA sequence: TGTGCCAGCAGCCCTCGAAGAGATACGCAGTATTTT. This chain uses TRBV5-8 with TRBJ2-3, with D unresolved. Germline V gene data show CDR1 as SGHTS and CDR2 as YDEGEE. With 4 bases removed from V and 5 bases from J, the gap between germline ends came to 8 bases. There are 12 residues in the CDR3. Drawing the rest from reference TRBV5-8 and TRBJ2-3, the complete variable domain is EAGVTQSPTHLIKTRGQQATLRCSPISGHTSVYWYQQALGLGLQFLLWYDEGEERNRGNFPPRFSGRQFPNYSSELNVNALELEDSALYLCASSPRRDTQYFGPGTRLTVL.